This paragraph covers one T cell receptor (beta chain) sequence. Its matching antigen is unknown. The entry originates in a study of blood T cells in healthy people across ages. General observations from the study: CMV status of donors was not determined, possibly confounding expanded clonotype changes. Considered underestimates were the diversity estimates obtained from one million T cells.

For the second PCR, which ran for about 7 to 11 cycles, a sample-barcoded 5' primer and a J-beta primer mix were used. TCRdb itself ran the 5' RACE reads through MiXCR, one entry per CDR3 protein. Of approximately 1,000,000 distinct CDR3 sequences listed, under 40% are singletons. The CDR3 sequence is 16 residues long. V dropped 1 base and J dropped 0 bases, with 12 bases sitting between them. The germline gives CDR1 SGHTA, CDR2 FQGNSA. The chain couples TRBV7-2 to TRBJ1-2, with no clear D. The source is a man between 18 and 29 years old in good health. The sequenced sample consisted of blood. CDR3 DNA sequence: TGTGCCAGCAGCTTAGTTCTAGAGGTTTCTAACTATGGCTACACCTTC. Amino acids: CASSLVLEVSNYGYTF.